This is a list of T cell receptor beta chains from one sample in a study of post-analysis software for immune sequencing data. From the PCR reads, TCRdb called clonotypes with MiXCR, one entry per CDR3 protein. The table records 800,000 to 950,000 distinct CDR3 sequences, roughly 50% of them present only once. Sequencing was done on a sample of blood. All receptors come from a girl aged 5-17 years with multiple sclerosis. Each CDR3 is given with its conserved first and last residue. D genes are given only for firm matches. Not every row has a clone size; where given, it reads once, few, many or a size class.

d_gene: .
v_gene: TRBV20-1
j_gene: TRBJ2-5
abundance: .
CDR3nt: TGCAGTGCTAGAGCCTTAAATCGGGGTGAGCAGTACTTC
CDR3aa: CSARALNRGEQYF

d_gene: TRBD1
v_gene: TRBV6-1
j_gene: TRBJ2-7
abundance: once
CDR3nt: TGTGCCAGCAGTCCCTGGGGACAGGGGAGCTCCTACGAGCAGTACTTC
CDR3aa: CASSPWGQGSSYEQYF

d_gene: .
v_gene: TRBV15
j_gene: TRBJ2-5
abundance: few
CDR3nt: TGTGCCACCAGCAGAGAAAGGTCCAAACAAGAGACCCAGTACTTC
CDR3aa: CATSRERSKQETQYF

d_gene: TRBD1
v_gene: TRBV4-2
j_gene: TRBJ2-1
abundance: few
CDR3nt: TGTACCAGCAGCCAGTTCCAGGGGGATGAGCAGTTCTTC
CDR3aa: CTSSQFQGDEQFF

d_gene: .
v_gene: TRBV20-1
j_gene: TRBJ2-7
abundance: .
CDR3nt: TGCAGTGCTAGAGTCGGGCCCCCCGACGAGCAGTACTTC
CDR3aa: CSARVGPPDEQYF

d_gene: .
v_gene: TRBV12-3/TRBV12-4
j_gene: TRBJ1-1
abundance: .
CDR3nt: TGTGCCAGCAGCCGACGAAGGGTCGGGGTTTACACTGAAGCTTTCTTT
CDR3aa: CASSRRRVGVYTEAFF

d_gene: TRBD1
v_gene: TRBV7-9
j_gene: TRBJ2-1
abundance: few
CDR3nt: TGTGCCAATGAGGGGACAGGTTGGAATGAGCAGTTCTTC
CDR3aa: CANEGTGWNEQFF

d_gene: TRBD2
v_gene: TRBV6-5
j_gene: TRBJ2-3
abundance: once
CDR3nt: TGTGCCAGCAGTTACCTTTTTAGCGGGGAAATCCCCACAGATACGCAGTATTTT
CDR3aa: CASSYLFSGEIPTDTQYF

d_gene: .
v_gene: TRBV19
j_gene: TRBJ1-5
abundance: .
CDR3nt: TGTGCCAGTAGACCGTCCCAACCGCGGTCAGATCAGCCCCAGCATTTT
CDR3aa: CASRPSQPRSDQPQHF

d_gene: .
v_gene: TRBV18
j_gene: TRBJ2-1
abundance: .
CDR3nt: TGTGCCAGCTCACCACAGGGCAGGTCCAACTACAATGAGCAGTTCTTC
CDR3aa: CASSPQGRSNYNEQFF

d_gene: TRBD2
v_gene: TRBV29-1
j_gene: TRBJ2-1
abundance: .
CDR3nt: TGCAGCGTTGAAGATCGACGGCTAGCGGCTTACAATGAGCAGTTCTTC
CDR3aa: CSVEDRRLAAYNEQFF

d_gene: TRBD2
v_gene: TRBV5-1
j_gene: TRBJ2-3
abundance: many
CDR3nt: TGTGCCAGCAGCTTGACTAGCGGAAGCACAGATACGCAGTATTTT
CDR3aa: CASSLTSGSTDTQYF

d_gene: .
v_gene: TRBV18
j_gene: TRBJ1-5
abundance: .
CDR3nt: TGTGCCAGCTCCGCTGGGGGCCTGAGCAATCAGCCCCAGCATTTT
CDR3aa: CASSAGGLSNQPQHF

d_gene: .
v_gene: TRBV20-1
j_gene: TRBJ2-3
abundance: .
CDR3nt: TGCAGTGCTAGAGCGGGGACGGAGCGCACAGATACGCAGTATTTT
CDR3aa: CSARAGTERTDTQYF

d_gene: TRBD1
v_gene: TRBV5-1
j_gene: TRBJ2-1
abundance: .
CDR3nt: TGCGCCAGCAGCCATGGGACAGGTGGGAGCAATGAGCAGTTCTTC
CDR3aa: CASSHGTGGSNEQFF

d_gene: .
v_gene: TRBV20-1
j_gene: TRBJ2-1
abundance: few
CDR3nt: TGCAGTGCTTTCTATAGCAATGAGCAGTTCTTC
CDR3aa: CSAFYSNEQFF

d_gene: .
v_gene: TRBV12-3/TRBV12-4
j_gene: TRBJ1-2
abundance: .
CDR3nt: TGTGCCAGCAGTTTAGCCCCAGGGGCAGAAAACTATGGCTACACCTTC
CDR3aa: CASSLAPGAENYGYTF

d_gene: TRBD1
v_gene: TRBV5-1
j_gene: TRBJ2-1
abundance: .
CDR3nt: TGCGCCAGCAGCTCGGCTGGGACAGGGGGGTACAATGGGCAGTTCTTC
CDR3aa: CASSSAGTGGYNGQFF

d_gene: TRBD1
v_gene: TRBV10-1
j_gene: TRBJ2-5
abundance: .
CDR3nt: TGCGCCAGCAGTTCAGGGGGCCCACGCGGGACCCAGTACTTC
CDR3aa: CASSSGGPRGTQYF

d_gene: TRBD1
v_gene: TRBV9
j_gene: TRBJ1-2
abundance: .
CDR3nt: TGTGCCAGCAGTGTTGACAGGGAATATGGCTACACCTTC
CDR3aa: CASSVDREYGYTF

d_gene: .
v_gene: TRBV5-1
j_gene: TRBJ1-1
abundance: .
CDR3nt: TGCGCCAGCAGCTTGGGCCCGGGGTACACTGAAGCTTTCTTT
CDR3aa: CASSLGPGYTEAFF

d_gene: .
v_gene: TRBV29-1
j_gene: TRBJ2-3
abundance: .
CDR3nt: TGCAGCGTTGAAGATGGTGCTAGCCCTCACGCAGATACGCAGTATTTT
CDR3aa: CSVEDGASPHADTQYF

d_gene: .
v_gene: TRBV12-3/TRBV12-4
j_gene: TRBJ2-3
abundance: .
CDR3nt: TGTGCCAGCAGTTCCGGGTCGTACTCAGATATGCAGTATTTT
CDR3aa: CASSSGSYSDMQYF

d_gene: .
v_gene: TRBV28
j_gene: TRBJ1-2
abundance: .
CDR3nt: TGTGCCAGCAGCCACCTTCCGGGAAACTATGGCTACACCTTC
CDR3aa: CASSHLPGNYGYTF

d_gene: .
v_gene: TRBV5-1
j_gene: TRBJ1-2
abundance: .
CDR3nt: TGCGCCAGCAGCTTGGAGGCCAGGAGCTATGGCTACACCTTC
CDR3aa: CASSLEARSYGYTF

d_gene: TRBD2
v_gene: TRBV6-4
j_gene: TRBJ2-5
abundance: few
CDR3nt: TGTGCCAGCAGTCCCCATAGCGGGGGGGGACAAGAGACCCAGTACTTC
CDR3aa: CASSPHSGGGQETQYF

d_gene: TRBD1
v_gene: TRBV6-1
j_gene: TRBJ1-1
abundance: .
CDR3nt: TGTGCCAGCAGTAATTTAAGAACAGGGGTCAGCACTGAAGCTTTCTTT
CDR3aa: CASSNLRTGVSTEAFF

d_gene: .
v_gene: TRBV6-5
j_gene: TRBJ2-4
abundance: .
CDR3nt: TGTGCCAGCAGTGGCGGCACCATTCAGTACTTC
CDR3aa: CASSGGTIQYF

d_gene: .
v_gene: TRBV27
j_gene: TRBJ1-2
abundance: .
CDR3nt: TGTGCCAGCAGCTCTACAACTAACTATGGCTACACCTTC
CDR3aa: CASSSTTNYGYTF

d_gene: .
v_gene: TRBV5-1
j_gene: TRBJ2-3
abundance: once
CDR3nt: TGCGCCAGCAGGCCAACTAATTTCTGGCCAGATACGCAGTATTTT
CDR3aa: CASRPTNFWPDTQYF

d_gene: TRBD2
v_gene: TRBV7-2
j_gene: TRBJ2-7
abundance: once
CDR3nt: TGTGCCAGCAGCTTAGGAGTAGGCGGGGGGCTGTCCTACGAGCAGTACTTC
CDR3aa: CASSLGVGGGLSYEQYF

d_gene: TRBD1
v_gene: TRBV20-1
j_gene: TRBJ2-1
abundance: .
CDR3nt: TGCAGTGCTAGTAAGCCGGGACAGGTTCCCGGTGAGCAGTTCTTC
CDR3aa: CSASKPGQVPGEQFF

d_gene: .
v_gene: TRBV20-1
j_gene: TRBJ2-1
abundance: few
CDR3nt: TGCAGTGCTAGAGAGTCACGTGAAGGTGAGCAGTTCTTC
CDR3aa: CSARESREGEQFF

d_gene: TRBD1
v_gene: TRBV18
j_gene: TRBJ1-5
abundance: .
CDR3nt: TGTGCCAGCTCACCGGGGACAGGGGCGTCGAATCAGCCCCAGCATTTT
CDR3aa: CASSPGTGASNQPQHF

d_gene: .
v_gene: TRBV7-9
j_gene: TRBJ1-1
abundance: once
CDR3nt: TGTGCCAGCAGCCCCTGGGGCGGAGGGGCAAACACTGAAGCTTTCTTT
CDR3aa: CASSPWGGGANTEAFF

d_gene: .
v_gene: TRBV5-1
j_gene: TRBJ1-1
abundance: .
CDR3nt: TGCGCCAGCAGCCCTTGGGGCGAGAACACTGAAGCTTTCTTT
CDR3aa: CASSPWGENTEAFF

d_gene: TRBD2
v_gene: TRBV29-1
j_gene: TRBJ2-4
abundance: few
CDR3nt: TGCAGCGCCAGGACTAGCGGGAGTGGTGAGCAGTACTTC
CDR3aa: CSARTSGSGEQYF

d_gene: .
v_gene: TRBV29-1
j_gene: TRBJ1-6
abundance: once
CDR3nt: TGCAGCGTGAAACAGGGTAGTAATTCACCCCTCCACTTT
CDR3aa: CSVKQGSNSPLHF

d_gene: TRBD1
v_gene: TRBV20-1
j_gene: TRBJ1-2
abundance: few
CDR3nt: TGCAGTGCTAATGGACAGGGGGCTACTAAATCCTATGGCTACACCTTC
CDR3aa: CSANGQGATKSYGYTF

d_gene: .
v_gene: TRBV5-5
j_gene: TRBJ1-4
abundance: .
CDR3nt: TGTGCCAGCAGCCGGGACCCGGGTAATGAAAAACTGTTTTTT
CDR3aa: CASSRDPGNEKLFF

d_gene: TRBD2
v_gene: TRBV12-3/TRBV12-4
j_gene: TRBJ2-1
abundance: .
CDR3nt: TGTGCCAGCAGCTATACTAGCGGGACTGACTACAATGAGCAGTTCTTC
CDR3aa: CASSYTSGTDYNEQFF

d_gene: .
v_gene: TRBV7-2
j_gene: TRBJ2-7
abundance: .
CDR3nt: TGTGCCAGCAGCTTACTGGGGGGCGCATACGAGCAGTACTTC
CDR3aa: CASSLLGGAYEQYF

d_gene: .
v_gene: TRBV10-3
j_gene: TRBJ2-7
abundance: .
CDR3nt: TGTGCCATCAGTGACCAGGGCGTCTACGAGCAGTACTTC
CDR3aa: CAISDQGVYEQYF

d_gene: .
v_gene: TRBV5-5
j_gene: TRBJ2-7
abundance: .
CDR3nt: TGTGCCAGCAGCTTGTTATGGGACGAGCAGTACTTC
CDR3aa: CASSLLWDEQYF

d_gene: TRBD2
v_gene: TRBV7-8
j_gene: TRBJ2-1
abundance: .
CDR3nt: TGTGCCAGCAGCTCACGAATAGCGGGTAGGGATGAGCAGTTCTTC
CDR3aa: CASSSRIAGRDEQFF

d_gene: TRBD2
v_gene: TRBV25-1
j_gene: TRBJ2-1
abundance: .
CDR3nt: TGTGCCAGCAGTGAATCGGTTCCGGGAGGGCCGCGCGAGCAGTTCTTC
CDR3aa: CASSESVPGGPREQFF

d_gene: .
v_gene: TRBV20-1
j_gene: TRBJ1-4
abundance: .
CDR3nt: TGCAGTGCTAGAGATGGGGGGGCTGGGGAAAAACTGTTTTTT
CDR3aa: CSARDGGAGEKLFF

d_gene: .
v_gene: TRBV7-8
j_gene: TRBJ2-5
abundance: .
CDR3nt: TGTGCCAGCAGCGTATCTGGGGGGCTCGAGGAGACCCAGTACTTC
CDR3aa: CASSVSGGLEETQYF

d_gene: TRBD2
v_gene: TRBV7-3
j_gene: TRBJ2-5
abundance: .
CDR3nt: TGTGCCAGCAAAACTAGCGGGGATCAAGAGACCCAGTACTTC
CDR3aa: CASKTSGDQETQYF

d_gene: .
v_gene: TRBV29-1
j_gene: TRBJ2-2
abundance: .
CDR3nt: TGCAGCGTTGGAACTAGCCCCAACACCGGGGAGCTGTTTTTT
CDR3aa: CSVGTSPNTGELFF

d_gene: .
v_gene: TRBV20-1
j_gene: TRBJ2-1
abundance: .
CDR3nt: TGCAGTAGGAGCAGGTGGGGGGCCAACAATGAGCAGTTCTTC
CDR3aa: CSRSRWGANNEQFF

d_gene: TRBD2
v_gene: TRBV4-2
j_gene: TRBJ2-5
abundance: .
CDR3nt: TGTGCCAGCAGCCAAGGGCGGGGGCAAGAGACCCAGTACTTC
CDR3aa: CASSQGRGQETQYF

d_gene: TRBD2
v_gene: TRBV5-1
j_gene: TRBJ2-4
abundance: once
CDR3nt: TGCGCCAGCAGCTTGGACTCCCTAGCGGGAGTGGAAAACATTCAGTACTTC
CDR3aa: CASSLDSLAGVENIQYF

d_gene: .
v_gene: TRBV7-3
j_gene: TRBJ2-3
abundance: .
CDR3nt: TGTGCCAGCAGCTCCCGGACAGGGGAGCGGGGGGGATTCTCCGATACGCAGTATTTT
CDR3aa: CASSSRTGERGGFSDTQYF

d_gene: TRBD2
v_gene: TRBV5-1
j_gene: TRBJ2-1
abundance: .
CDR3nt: TGCGCCAGCAGCTTGGGGTCGCTAGCGGGAGGGTACAATGAGCAGTTCTTC
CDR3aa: CASSLGSLAGGYNEQFF